The rows below give T cell receptor beta chains drawn from one sample of a study of T cell repertoires in cytomegalovirus infection. The antigens for these receptors are not known. TCRdb re-derived calls from the reads in MiXCR, one entry per CDR3 protein. The sample contains under 850,000 distinct CDR3 sequences, 33% of which appear only once. The specimen was cultured PBMCs, collected from culture after CMV antigen stimulation. These receptors were taken from a human donor in good health (CMV status not recorded). Some clones in this sample may be carry-over from other donors' samples. Both conserved end residues are part of each CDR3. D genes are given only for firm matches. Clone size is given for some rows only: seen once, a few or many times, or a class if the clone is expanded.

v_call: TRBV7-2
clone_size: many
d_call: NA
j_call: TRBJ2-7
cdr3_nt: TGTGCCAGCAGCTTACCTCCTAGCGAGGGCGAGCAGTACTTC
cdr3_aa: CASSLPPSEGEQYF

v_call: TRBV5-1
clone_size: NA
d_call: NA
j_call: TRBJ2-1
cdr3_nt: TGCGCCAGCAGCTTGGGGGACTCTGTGGCCGTCCATGAGCAGTTCTTC
cdr3_aa: CASSLGDSVAVHEQFF

v_call: TRBV15
clone_size: NA
d_call: NA
j_call: TRBJ1-5
cdr3_nt: TGTGCCACCAGCCTCGACAGAAGCAATCAGCCCCAGCATTTT
cdr3_aa: CATSLDRSNQPQHF

v_call: TRBV6-2/TRBV6-3
clone_size: NA
d_call: TRBD2
j_call: TRBJ2-3
cdr3_nt: TGTGCCAGCCATGGACTAGCGCCCACAGATACGCAGTATTTT
cdr3_aa: CASHGLAPTDTQYF

v_call: TRBV6-1
clone_size: few
d_call: TRBD1
j_call: TRBJ1-1
cdr3_nt: TGTGCCAGCAGTCCTATTACAGGGGCACAGAGGATTAAAGCTTTCTTT
cdr3_aa: CASSPITGAQRIKAFF

v_call: TRBV10-3
clone_size: few
d_call: TRBD2
j_call: TRBJ2-1
cdr3_nt: TGTGCCATCAGTGAGACGGGACTAGCGGGAGGGGGTGAGCAGTTCTTC
cdr3_aa: CAISETGLAGGGEQFF

v_call: TRBV20-1
clone_size: NA
d_call: TRBD1
j_call: TRBJ2-5
cdr3_nt: TGCAGTGCTAAGAAACCGTGGGACAGGGCGGGTGAGACCCAGTACTTC
cdr3_aa: CSAKKPWDRAGETQYF

v_call: TRBV7-6
clone_size: few
d_call: NA
j_call: TRBJ2-3
cdr3_nt: TGTGCCAGCAGCTACGACAACACAGATACGCAGTATTTT
cdr3_aa: CASSYDNTDTQYF

v_call: TRBV20-1
clone_size: NA
d_call: NA
j_call: TRBJ1-3
cdr3_nt: TGCAGTGCTAGAGTCGCAGCTGGAAACACCATATATTTT
cdr3_aa: CSARVAAGNTIYF

v_call: TRBV7-6
clone_size: medium-sized
d_call: NA
j_call: TRBJ1-5
cdr3_nt: TGTGCCAGCAGCCTAAGGACCGATAATCAGCCCCAGCATTTT
cdr3_aa: CASSLRTDNQPQHF

v_call: TRBV7-2
clone_size: NA
d_call: NA
j_call: TRBJ2-3
cdr3_nt: TGTGCCAGCAGCTTAGGCTACAATACGCAGTATTTT
cdr3_aa: CASSLGYNTQYF

v_call: TRBV27
clone_size: NA
d_call: TRBD1
j_call: TRBJ2-5
cdr3_nt: TGTGCCAGCAGTCCCCGGACAGGGTGGTCAGAGACCCAGTACTTC
cdr3_aa: CASSPRTGWSETQYF

v_call: TRBV6-8
clone_size: NA
d_call: NA
j_call: TRBJ1-4
cdr3_nt: TGTGCCAGCGGTGGGCTGAGTAATGAAAAACTGTTTTTT
cdr3_aa: CASGGLSNEKLFF

v_call: TRBV6-1
clone_size: many
d_call: TRBD1
j_call: TRBJ1-4
cdr3_nt: TGTGCCAGCAGTGAGAGGACAGGGGGCGGCGAAAAACTGTTTTTT
cdr3_aa: CASSERTGGGEKLFF

v_call: TRBV7-2
clone_size: NA
d_call: NA
j_call: TRBJ1-1
cdr3_nt: TGTGCCAGCAGCCAAACGAGGAGGTCTGAAGCTTTCTTT
cdr3_aa: CASSQTRRSEAFF

v_call: TRBV20-1
clone_size: few
d_call: TRBD2
j_call: TRBJ2-1
cdr3_nt: TGCAGTGCTAGAGTGAGGACTAGCGGGGAGTACAATGAGCAGTTCTTC
cdr3_aa: CSARVRTSGEYNEQFF

v_call: TRBV20-1
clone_size: NA
d_call: NA
j_call: TRBJ1-1
cdr3_nt: TGCAGTGCTATACCCGGGTCGTTGGGCACTGAAGCTTTCTTT
cdr3_aa: CSAIPGSLGTEAFF

v_call: TRBV7-2
clone_size: few
d_call: TRBD2
j_call: TRBJ2-5
cdr3_nt: TGTGCCAGCAGCTTCCAGGGACTAGCGGGAGAAGAGACCCAGTACTTC
cdr3_aa: CASSFQGLAGEETQYF

v_call: TRBV28
clone_size: few
d_call: TRBD1
j_call: TRBJ1-6
cdr3_nt: TGTGCCAGCAGTGAACACTTCGGACAGGGGGCTGATAATTCACCCCTCCACTTT
cdr3_aa: CASSEHFGQGADNSPLHF

v_call: TRBV29-1
clone_size: once
d_call: NA
j_call: TRBJ2-7
cdr3_nt: TGCAGCGTAGGTCGGGGGCGGGAGCAGTACTTC
cdr3_aa: CSVGRGREQYF

v_call: TRBV2
clone_size: NA
d_call: TRBD2
j_call: TRBJ2-1
cdr3_nt: TGTGCCAGCAGTTGGGCGGGAGACTACAATGAGCAGTTCTTC
cdr3_aa: CASSWAGDYNEQFF

v_call: TRBV7-2
clone_size: few
d_call: NA
j_call: TRBJ1-2
cdr3_nt: TGTGCCAGCAGCTTAAATCCCGGACGTCGGGATGGCTACACCTTC
cdr3_aa: CASSLNPGRRDGYTF

v_call: TRBV12-3/TRBV12-4
clone_size: NA
d_call: TRBD1
j_call: TRBJ2-7
cdr3_nt: TGTGCCAGCAGTCCTTGGACAGGGGGCTACGAGCAGTACTTC
cdr3_aa: CASSPWTGGYEQYF

v_call: TRBV11-2
clone_size: NA
d_call: NA
j_call: TRBJ2-2
cdr3_nt: TGTGCCAGCTCCACCCGGGGTACCGGGGAGCTGTTTTTT
cdr3_aa: CASSTRGTGELFF

v_call: TRBV7-2
clone_size: few
d_call: NA
j_call: TRBJ2-2
cdr3_nt: TGTGCCAGCAGTGGGGCCCTCCCCGGGGAGCTGTTTTTT
cdr3_aa: CASSGALPGELFF